This T cell receptor beta chain derives from a study of T cell responses to AZD1222 COVID-19 vaccine. Study results and limitations: Baseline testing showed seropositivity in only a handful of AZD1222 recipients. There were vaccine-associated CD4 TCRs across spike, dominant at 160-218 and 743-854.

Comments on this clone: Its antigen is undetermined. The germline gene is not matched at one end of the junction; a read error may be the cause.

CDR1 SGHNT and CDR2 YYREEE come from the germline V gene (reference sequence). The CDR3 loop spans 15 amino acids. The repertoire was sequenced with immunoSEQ multiplex PCR; TCRdb's copy has only in-frame clones and lacks some. The profile shows about 120,000 clones, roughly 90% of them singletons. This chain uses TRBV5-4 with TRBJ1-1; D possibly corresponds to TRBD1 (6 bases). This clonotype was obtained from an adult in good health. This specimen consisted of peripheral blood, obtained on day 0 of AZD1222 vaccination. As DNA, the CDR3 is TGTGCCAGCAGCTTGGCCGCGACAGGTCGCCTGGTTCAGGTCTTT. It yields the protein CASSLAATGRLVQVF.